The following is a T cell receptor (beta chain) sequence with its context. The antigen is not known. CDR1 SNHLY and CDR2 FYNNEI come from the germline V gene. V gave up 7 bases and J gave up 3 bases, with 6 bases separating them. The CDR3 is made up of 11 amino acids. Sequencing was performed with immunoSEQ multiplex PCR; in TCRdb, only in-frame clones are kept and a portion is missing. The sample gives fewer than 400,000 clones, 67% of which show up once; 6% to 6.5% is in the top ten. This entry belongs to a study of cytotoxic CD8 clonotypes in ibrutinib-treated CLL. Roughly 2 micrograms of genomic DNA from cryopreserved PBMCs went into TCR beta libraries. The study's findings and limits: Clonality climbed at ibrutinib response, then dropped toward baseline at progression. For progressing versus sustained-remission patients, sampling times were not the same.

This receptor was taken from a human donor with chronic lymphocytic leukemia. Source: PBMCs, taken after 36 months of ibrutinib treatment. V and J are TRBV2 and TRBJ1-2; no reliable D call. The chain's CDR3 is CASTPDYGYTF. CDR3 bases: TGTGCCAGCACCCCAGACTATGGCTACACCTTC. Complete variable domain (other parts from reference TRBV2 and TRBJ1-2): EPEVTQTPSHQVTQMGQEVILRCVPISNHLYFYWYRQILGQKVEFLVSFYNNEISEKSEIFDDQFSVERPDGSNFTLKIRSTKLEDSAMYFCASTPDYGYTFGSGTRLTVV.